A single sample gave rise to the 29 T cell receptor beta chains below, sequenced in a study of cytomegalovirus exposure and HLA in healthy donors. 13 Jbeta primers and 60 Vbeta primers were used for the PCR. Sequenced by immunoSEQ multiplex PCR; TCRdb stores in-frame clones only, minus some. Here the sample spans 170,000 or so clones, 84% being singletons. The sample was PBMCs. These receptor sequences come from a young man in good health and CMV-seronegative.

This clone occurred once. At one end, the junction sequence differs from germline, possibly due to a read error. V gene TRBV7-9 combines with J gene TRBJ1-3, with D perhaps matching TRBD1 (6 bases). This CDR3 contains 17 residues. From germline, CDR1 is SEHNR and CDR2 FQNEAQ (reference sequence). The CDR3 nucleotides are TGTTCCAGCAGCCACCCCCGGGACAAGGACTTGGGAAACACCATATATTTT. This translates into CSSSHPRDKDLGNTIYF.

The V and J genes are TRBV28 and TRBJ1-5; 9 bases align to TRBD1. J lost 3 bases, V lost 2 bases, and 5 bases had no gene match. CDR1 and CDR2 (germline): MDHEN, SYDVKM. CDR3 length: 16 residues. The CDR3 loop is CASSLNTGGINQPQHF. In nucleotides, the CDR3 is TGTGCCAGCAGTTTAAATACAGGGGGCATCAATCAGCCCCAGCATTTT.

This clone came up once. J is TRBJ2-1 and V is TRBV5-4; 9 positions match TRBD2. This CDR3 contains 20 residues. J lost 0 bases, V lost 2 bases, and 15 bases had no gene match. Germline CDR1 SGHNT, CDR2 YYREEE (reference sequence). The CDR3 DNA reads TGTGCCAGCAGCTTTATGTTCCCCCCAATGCGGGGGGGCTCCTACAATGAGCAGTTCTTC. It encodes CASSFMFPPMRGGSYNEQFF.

The chain is built from TRBV10-3 and TRBJ2-6, with TRBD1 as a possible D gene (6 bases). Germline CDR1 and CDR2: ENHRY and SYGVKD. CDR3 length equals 15 residues. Trimming removed 11 bases at V and 0 bases at J, with 14 bases between. The CDR3 region has the DNA TGTGCCGCCTCGGACAGAGACTCTGGGGCCAACGTCCTGACTTTC. Its translation is CAASDRDSGANVLTF.

The genes are TRBV5-5 and TRBJ1-2; 9 nucleotides match TRBD1. The CDR3 loop spans 15 amino acids. From germline, CDR1 is SGHKS and CDR2 YYEKEE (reference sequence). The V gene end was trimmed by 4 bases and the J gene end by 0 bases; junction bases not matched to a gene: 4. The CDR3 nucleotides are TGTGCCAGCAGCCCGACAGGGGGAACTAACTATGGCTACACCTTC. Its translation: CASSPTGGTNYGYTF.

The chain has TRBV7-2 and TRBJ1-4; D uncertain. CDR3 length: 13 residues. Germline loops: CDR1 SGHTA, CDR2 FQGNSA. Trimming stripped 5 bases from V and 5 bases from J, with 9 bases between. The CDR3 sequence: CASSRGSNEKLFF. Written as DNA, the CDR3 is TGTGCCAGCAGCCGCGGGTCAAATGAAAAACTGTTTTTT.

V is TRBV6-1 and J is TRBJ1-1; D unresolved. V was trimmed by 5 bases and J by 4 bases, leaving 17 bases between them. Germline V gene data show CDR1 as MNHNS and CDR2 as SASEGT. This CDR3 spans 15 amino acids. The CDR3 loop is CASSPARYQRTEAFF. CDR3 coding DNA: TGTGCCAGCAGTCCAGCCCGGTACCAGCGCACTGAAGCTTTCTTT.

The rearrangement links TRBV6-1 to TRBJ1-5; possible D gene TRBD1, 6 bases. From germline, CDR1 is MNHNS and CDR2 SASEGT. V was cut by 6 bases and J by 5 bases, with 14 bases left in between. The CDR3 runs to 14 residues. CDR3 sequence (DNA): TGTGCCAGCAGCGGTGACAGGAGATATCAGCCCCAGCATTTT. It translates to CASSGDRRYQPQHF.

The CDR3 bases are TGTGCCAGCAGACCGGGACTAGCGTCCTACGAGCAGTACTTC. Encoded protein: CASRPGLASYEQYF. V usage is TRBV6-5 and J usage is TRBJ2-7; the match to TRBD2 covers 10 bases. V was clipped by 6 bases and J by 1 base; unmatched bases: 3. This CDR3 is 14 amino acids long. The germline gives CDR1 MNHEY, CDR2 SVGAGI.

The chain is built from TRBV5-1 and TRBJ2-2; 10 positions match TRBD2. CDR3 length: 17 amino acids. CDR1 and CDR2 (germline): SGHRS, YFSETQ. Trimming took 6 bases from V and 7 from J; bases not matched to a gene: 15. As DNA, the CDR3 is TGCGCCAGCACCTCCCTAGCGGGGGAACTTCAGAACGGGGAGCTGTTTTTT. This gives the protein CASTSLAGELQNGELFF.

The table lists this clone with a few counts. This sequence joins TRBV6-5 and TRBJ1-5; 7 bases are a match to TRBD1. CDR1 is MNHEY, CDR2 SVGAGI, per germline. The V gene end was trimmed by 2 bases and the J gene end by 8 bases; junction bases not matched to a gene: 12. The CDR3 extends over 16 amino acids. The CDR3 sequence: CASSYLPPQGGEPQHF. The CDR3 bases are TGTGCCAGCAGTTACCTCCCCCCCCAGGGGGGCGAGCCCCAGCATTTT.

The gene calls are TRBV25-1 and TRBJ1-2; TRBD1 aligns across 8 bases. V shed 4 bases and J 8 bases; nucleotides not matched to a gene: 18. Germline values: CDR1 MGHDK, CDR2 SYGVNS. This CDR3 contains 17 residues. The CDR3 DNA follows: TGTGCCAGCAGTGCCTCCGGGACAGGCGCACGGAGAGAGGGCTACACCTTC. This codes for CASSASGTGARREGYTF.

This clone was seen a handful of times. This chain connects TRBV15 to TRBJ1-1, with TRBD1 as a possible D gene (5 bases). CDR1 is LNHNV, CDR2 YYDKDF, per germline (reference sequence). The CDR3 consists of 15 residues. V lost 1 base and J lost 0, with 9 bases in between. Written as DNA, the CDR3 is TGTGCCACCAGCAGAGCCCGGGGGTTGAACACTGAAGCTTTCTTT. Its translation is CATSRARGLNTEAFF.

The J gene is TRBJ1-4, the V gene TRBV4-1, with 11 bases identical to TRBD1. This CDR3 contains 17 residues. With 4 bases clipped from V and 4 bases from J, the junction kept 8 bases outside the gene matches. The germline CDR1 and CDR2 sequences are MGHRA and YSYEKL. Here the CDR3 DNA reads TGCGCCAGCAGCCTTCAAGGACAGGGGGCCTATAATGAAAAACTGTTTTTT. Its protein product is CASSLQGQGAYNEKLFF.

The chain combines TRBV30 with TRBJ2-1; D unclear. The CDR3 loop spans 13 amino acids. Germline V gene lookup returns CDR1 GTSNPN and CDR2 SVGIG (reference sequence). Trimming took 0 bases from V and 9 from J, leaving 12 bases between them. Written as DNA, the CDR3 is TGTGCCTGGAGTGTTTCCCTTGGCACTGAGCAGTTCTTC. Translated: CAWSVSLGTEQFF.

The CDR3 here is CASSEGRGLSYEQYF. CDR3 in DNA: TGTGCCAGCAGTGAGGGCAGGGGGCTCTCCTACGAGCAGTACTTC. The V call is TRBV2, the J call TRBJ2-7; TRBD1 agrees at 8 bases. The CDR3 is 15 amino acids. The germline V gene has CDR1 SNHLY and CDR2 FYNNEI. The ends lost 3 bases at V and 0 bases at J; junction bases unmatched: 4.

This clone came up a few times. The genes are TRBV6-1 and TRBJ2-2; TRBD2 matches at 8 bases. Looked up from germline, CDR1 is MNHNS and CDR2 is SASEGT. The CDR3 sequence is 15 residues long. Trimming at V came to 2 bases and at J to 1 base, leaving 0 bases not matched to a gene. CDR3 loop: CASSELAGNTGELFF. CDR3 sequence (DNA): TGTGCCAGCAGTGAACTAGCGGGGAACACCGGGGAGCTGTTTTTT.

The V gene is TRBV18, the J gene TRBJ1-4; the D gene is possibly TRBD1 (5 bases). Trimming shortened V by 3 bases and J by 5 bases, and 10 bases separated the two germline ends. Per germline, CDR1 KGHSH and CDR2 LQKENI. This CDR3 has 14 amino acids. Here the CDR3 DNA reads TGTGCCAGCTCACCTAGACAGCTCAATGAAAAACTGTTTTTT. Its translation: CASSPRQLNEKLFF.

This clone was recorded once. This sequence joins TRBV5-1 and TRBJ2-2, with 11 bases matching TRBD1. Germline V gene sequence: CDR1 SGHRS, CDR2 YFSETQ. The length of the CDR3 is 16 residues. Trimming took 4 bases from V and 4 from J; bases not matched to a gene: 6. The DNA of the CDR3 is TGCGCCAGCAGCCCGGGACAGGGGGAAGTCACCGGGGAGCTGTTTTTT. Residues: CASSPGQGEVTGELFF. Full variable domain (outside the CDR3, taken from reference TRBV5-1 and TRBJ2-2): KAGVTQTPRYLIKTRGQQVTLSCSPISGHRSVSWYQQTPGQGLQFLFEYFSETQRNKGNFPGRFSGRQFSNSRSEMNVSTLELGDSALYLCASSPGQGEVTGELFFGEGSRLTVL.

This clone occurred a few times. The chain is built from TRBV6-5 and TRBJ1-4, with a possible D match to TRBD1 (6 bases). V was clipped by 6 bases and J by 6 bases, with 14 bases between them. The CDR3 is 14 residues long. Germline V gene data show CDR1 as MNHEY and CDR2 as SVGAGI. The CDR3 sequence is CASRVRGGDEKLFF. The DNA for the CDR3 is TGTGCCAGCAGAGTAAGGGGGGGGGATGAAAAACTGTTTTTT.

V is TRBV5-6 and J is TRBJ1-3; the match to TRBD1 covers 7 bases. Unmatched junction bases numbered 5, after V lost 5 bases and J lost 0 bases. The germline gives CDR1 SGHDT, CDR2 YYEEEE. This CDR3 has 15 residues. CDR3 amino acids: CASRRTGFSGNTIYF. CDR3 nucleotide sequence: TGTGCCAGCAGGCGGACAGGTTTCTCTGGAAACACCATATATTTT. Combining the CDR3 with reference TRBV5-6 and TRBJ1-3 gives the whole variable domain DAGVTQSPTHLIKTRGQQVTLRCSPKSGHDTVSWYQQALGQGPQFIFQYYEEEERQRGNFPDRFSGHQFPNYSSELNVNALLLGDSALYLCASRRTGFSGNTIYFGEGSWLTVV.

This chain joins TRBV5-1 and TRBJ1-1, with D maybe TRBD1 (5 bases). The CDR3 extends over 13 amino acids. V lost 0 bases to trimming and J lost 3 bases, with 6 bases between them. The germline V gene has CDR1 SGHRS and CDR2 YFSETQ. CDR3 nucleotide sequence: TGCGCCAGCAGCTTGGTAGGGGACACTGAAGCTTTCTTT. Translated: CASSLVGDTEAFF.

This rearrangement joins TRBV10-1 to TRBJ2-7; 12 nucleotides match TRBD2. Germline V CDR1 and CDR2: WNHNN, SYGVQD (reference sequence). V was clipped by 8 bases and J by 0 bases; unmatched bases: 8. The CDR3 runs 16 residues. CDR3 in amino acids: CASAGLAGRSSYEQYF. Written as DNA, the CDR3 is TGCGCCAGCGCGGGACTAGCGGGCAGAAGCTCCTACGAGCAGTACTTC.

This chain uses TRBV11-2 with TRBJ2-4; no clear D. With 2 bases removed from V and 0 bases from J, the gap between germline ends came to 5 bases. CDR3 length: 14 amino acids. Germline CDR1 is SGHAT and CDR2 is FQNNGV. The CDR3 DNA follows: TGTGCCAGCAGCTTACAGGTAGCCAAAAACATTCAGTACTTC. Translated, it gives CASSLQVAKNIQYF.

V gene TRBV7-6 combines with J gene TRBJ2-7; the D gene is possibly TRBD1 (6 bases). V shed 4 bases and J shed 4 bases, with 17 bases lying between them. The CDR3 extends over 15 amino acids. Germline lookup yields CDR1 SGHVS and CDR2 FNYEAQ. CDR3 coding DNA: TGTGCCAGCAGCTCCCCCCCGGACAGCTCGTACGAGCAGTACTTC. The encoded protein is CASSSPPDSSYEQYF.

The chain combines TRBV5-1 with TRBJ2-1, with TRBD2 matching over 11 bases. Germline lookup yields CDR1 SGHRS and CDR2 YFSETQ. The junction had 4 bases not matched to a gene; V was cut back by 3 bases and J by 5 bases. The CDR3 is 15 residues long. In nucleotides, the CDR3 is TGCGCCAGCAGCTCGGGACTAGCGGTCGACAATGAGCAGTTCTTC. The encoded protein is CASSSGLAVDNEQFF. Supplemented by reference TRBV5-1 and TRBJ2-1, the full variable domain reads KAGVTQTPRYLIKTRGQQVTLSCSPISGHRSVSWYQQTPGQGLQFLFEYFSETQRNKGNFPGRFSGRQFSNSRSEMNVSTLELGDSALYLCASSSGLAVDNEQFFGPGTRLTVL.

The J gene is TRBJ2-7, the V gene TRBV19, with 7 nucleotides matching TRBD1. From germline, CDR1 is LNHDA and CDR2 SQIVND (reference sequence). V was clipped by 5 bases and J by 0 bases; unmatched bases: 4. CDR3 length: 14 amino acids. CDR3: CASSAAGGSYEQYF. CDR3 nucleotides: TGTGCCAGTAGTGCCGCAGGGGGCTCCTACGAGCAGTACTTC.

As DNA, the CDR3 is TGTGCCAGCAGCCCTTTCGAGGACATATTCTCTGGAAACACCATATATTTT. Amino acids: CASSPFEDIFSGNTIYF. This chain connects TRBV7-3 to TRBJ1-3; a weak D match, TRBD1 (5 bases). The germline V gene encodes CDR1 SGHTA and CDR2 FQGTGA. The CDR3 has 17 residues. V was clipped by 5 bases and J by 0 bases, with 17 bases between them.

V usage is TRBV19 and J usage is TRBJ1-5; D is unresolved. The CDR3 loop spans 14 amino acids. The germline V and J ends were trimmed by 3 bases and 2 bases, with 8 bases remaining between them. Germline values: CDR1 LNHDA, CDR2 SQIVND (reference sequence). CDR3 in DNA: TGTGCCAGTAGTATCCGAGGCGGCAATCAGCCCCAGCATTTT. It codes for CASSIRGGNQPQHF.